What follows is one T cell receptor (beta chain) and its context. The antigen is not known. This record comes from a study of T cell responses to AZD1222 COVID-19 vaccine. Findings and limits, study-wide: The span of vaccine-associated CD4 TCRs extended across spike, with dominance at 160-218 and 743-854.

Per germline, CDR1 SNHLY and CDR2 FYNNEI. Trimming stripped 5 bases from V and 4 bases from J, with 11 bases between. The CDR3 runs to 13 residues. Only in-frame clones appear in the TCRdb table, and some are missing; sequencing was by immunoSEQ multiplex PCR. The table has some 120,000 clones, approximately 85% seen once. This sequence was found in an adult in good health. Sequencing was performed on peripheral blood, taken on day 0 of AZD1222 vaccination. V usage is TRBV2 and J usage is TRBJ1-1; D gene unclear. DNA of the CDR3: TGTGCCAGCAGTCCCTCCGGGTCCACTGAAGCTTTCTTT. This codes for CASSPSGSTEAFF.